This is a list of T cell receptor beta chains from one sample in a study of cytomegalovirus exposure and HLA in healthy donors. Using immunoSEQ multiplex PCR, the repertoire was profiled, and TCRdb retains in-frame clones only, with some absent. The data show around 170,000 clones, 81% seen once. Sequencing input: PBMCs. The receptors were sampled from a man over 45 in good health and CMV-seropositive. CDR3s include the opening cysteine and the closing phenylalanine or tryptophan. The D gene is left open where the match is weak. Expanded clones are given a class, and other clones once, few, many or no size at all.

d_call	v_call	clone_size	cdr3_length	j_call	cdr3_nt	cdr3_aa
-	TRBV6-6	-	16	TRBJ1-1	TGTGCCAGCAGTTACGCTTCGGCAGGGCCGAACACTGAAGCTTTCTTT	CASSYASAGPNTEAFF
TRBD1	TRBV7-9	few	15	TRBJ2-1	TGTGCCAGCAGCTTAGTCGGTCAGGGGGCAAATGAGCAGTTCTTC	CASSLVGQGANEQFF
-	TRBV5-1	once	15	TRBJ2-1	TGCGCCAGCAGCTGGGAGGGCAGGGGAGGCAATGAGCAGTTCTTC	CASSWEGRGGNEQFF
TRBD2	TRBV7-2	-	16	TRBJ2-1	TGTGCCAGCAGCTCCTTTAGCGGGAGTACCTACAATGAGCAGTTCTTC	CASSSFSGSTYNEQFF
-	TRBV6-1	few	15	TRBJ2-1	TGTGCCAGCAGTGAAGCGGGGAGGTCCTACAATGAGCAGTTCTTC	CASSEAGRSYNEQFF
TRBD1	TRBV19	few	14	TRBJ1-6	TGTGCCAGTAGGATACAGGGGGATCGTTCACCCCTCCACTTT	CASRIQGDRSPLHF
TRBD2	TRBV9	few	17	TRBJ2-1	TGTGCCAGCAGCGTAGGACCTAGCGGGAGGCCTTACAATGAGCAGTTCTTC	CASSVGPSGRPYNEQFF
-	TRBV5-1	few	14	TRBJ2-7	TGCGCCAGCAGCTTGGCCGTGCAGGGGGGCGAGCAGTACTTC	CASSLAVQGGEQYF
-	TRBV19	-	15	TRBJ1-6	TGTGCCAGTCAAAGAGCCGGGAGTTATAATTCACCCCTCCACTTT	CASQRAGSYNSPLHF
TRBD2	TRBV6-5	-	15	TRBJ2-7	TGTGCCAGCAGTTCACCTAGCGGGGTCCCTTCCGAGCAGTACTTC	CASSSPSGVPSEQYF
TRBD2	TRBV6-1	-	14	TRBJ2-1	TGTGCCAGCAGGGAGGGACTAGCGTGGAATGAGCAGTTCTTC	CASREGLAWNEQFF
-	TRBV9	-	13	TRBJ2-5	TGTGCCAGCAGCGTAGATACGGGTGAGACCCAGTACTTC	CASSVDTGETQYF
-	TRBV6-1	-	14	TRBJ1-1	TGTGCCAGCACGGTCAGGTCCCTGAACACTGAAGCTTTCTTT	CASTVRSLNTEAFF
-	TRBV5-1	few	16	TRBJ1-4	TGCGCCAGCAGCTTCGGCCAGGGGCGATCTAATGAAAAACTGTTTTTT	CASSFGQGRSNEKLFF
TRBD1	TRBV5-5	-	15	TRBJ1-2	TGTGCCAGCAGCTCACGGGACAGGGCGGACTATGGCTACACCTTC	CASSSRDRADYGYTF
TRBD1	TRBV19	-	14	TRBJ1-1	TGTGCCAGTAGTATACCCGGGACAGGGGAAGAAGCTTTCTTT	CASSIPGTGEEAFF
TRBD2	TRBV7-6	-	15	TRBJ2-1	TGTGCCAGCAGCTTAGGACGGGGGGGCTACAATGAGCAGTTCTTC	CASSLGRGGYNEQFF
-	TRBV9	once	13	TRBJ1-5	TGTGCCAGCAGCGTAGGCGTCGATCAGCCCCAGCATTTT	CASSVGVDQPQHF
-	TRBV2	-	12	TRBJ2-5	TGTGCCAGCAGTGCCTCCGGGGAGACCCAGTACTTC	CASSASGETQYF
-	TRBV5-1	-	12	TRBJ1-2	TGCGCCAGCGCCATAGCTAACTATGGCTACACCTTC	CASAIANYGYTF
TRBD2	TRBV7-7	-	15	TRBJ2-2	TGTGCTAGCAGCATAGCGGGAGGGCGTAACGGGGAGCTGTTTTTT	CASSIAGGRNGELFF
-	TRBV6-5	-	15	TRBJ1-1	TGTGCCAGCAGTTACTCGCACAGCTACGACACTGAAGCTTTCTTT	CASSYSHSYDTEAFF
TRBD2	TRBV9	-	16	TRBJ2-1	TGTGCCAGCAGCGTAGCCCCGACTAGCGGTTACAATGAGCAGTTCTTC	CASSVAPTSGYNEQFF
TRBD1	TRBV5-1	-	13	TRBJ2-5	TGCGCCAGCAGCTTCGGACAGGGAGAGACCCAGTACTTC	CASSFGQGETQYF
-	TRBV19	-	12	TRBJ2-3	TGTGCCAGTAGTACTCGGACAGATACGCAGTATTTT	CASSTRTDTQYF
TRBD1	TRBV6-5	-	15	TRBJ1-2	TGTGCCAGCAGCGCCGGGACAGCATACAACTATGGCTACACCTTC	CASSAGTAYNYGYTF
-	TRBV4-1	few	19	TRBJ1-2	TGCGCCAGCAGCCCCTCGTCTCGCACAGGCTATGGGATTAACTATGGCTACACCTTC	CASSPSSRTGYGINYGYTF
TRBD2	TRBV10-1	-	13	TRBJ2-7	TGCGCCAACCGGACTAGCGGCAACTACGAGCAGTACTTC	CANRTSGNYEQYF
-	TRBV11-2	-	15	TRBJ2-3	TGTGCCAGCAGCGCAGGGGCAACTAGCACAGATACGCAGTATTTT	CASSAGATSTDTQYF
-	TRBV5-1	-	17	TRBJ1-4	TGCGCCAGCAGCTTGGACGGCACGCGGGCCCCTAATGAAAAACTGTTTTTT	CASSLDGTRAPNEKLFF
-	TRBV28	few	14	TRBJ1-5	TGTGCCAGCAGCTCGGGACTCGTGAATCAGCCCCAGCATTTT	CASSSGLVNQPQHF
-	TRBV7-6	-	17	TRBJ2-2	TGTGCCAGCAGATTTAGAAGGGACTCGCCGTTTGCCGGGGAGCTGTTTTTT	CASRFRRDSPFAGELFF
TRBD2	TRBV28	-	17	TRBJ2-1	TGTGCCAGCAGTACCTCTCGTAGCGGGAGCTCCTACAATGAGCAGTTCTTC	CASSTSRSGSSYNEQFF
-	TRBV7-9	few	16	TRBJ2-7	TGTGCCAGCAGCTTAGCGTCGGGACATAACTCCTACGAGCAGTACTTC	CASSLASGHNSYEQYF
TRBD1	TRBV4-1	-	15	TRBJ1-2	TGCGCCAGCAGCCTCGGGACAGGGGCGTACTATGGCTACACCTTC	CASSLGTGAYYGYTF
TRBD2	TRBV28	-	15	TRBJ2-5	TGTGCCAGCAGTCCCTCGGGGGACTATCGGAAGACCCAGTACTTC	CASSPSGDYRKTQYF
TRBD1	TRBV5-1	-	16	TRBJ2-1	TGCGCCAGCAGCTCCCGATCCCGGACAGGTAGGGATGAGCAGTTCTTC	CASSSRSRTGRDEQFF
-	TRBV19	once	14	TRBJ1-2	TGTGCCAGTACCAACACAGGTTGGGACTATGGCTACACCTTC	CASTNTGWDYGYTF
TRBD2	TRBV14	-	15	TRBJ2-1	TGTGCCAGCAGCCAGCTAGCGGGGGGGTACACTGAGCAGTTCTTC	CASSQLAGGYTEQFF
-	TRBV6-5	-	14	TRBJ1-1	TGTGCCAGCAGAGCACAGTCCCGGAACACTGAAGCTTTCTTT	CASRAQSRNTEAFF
-	TRBV5-1	-	15	TRBJ2-5	TGCGCCAGCAGCGTGCTACAGGGCCCCCAAGAGACCCAGTACTTC	CASSVLQGPQETQYF
TRBD1	TRBV2	-	13	TRBJ2-7	TGTGCCATCGTCTCGGACAGGGGAAAATGGCAGTACTTC	CAIVSDRGKWQYF
TRBD1	TRBV4-2	-	16	TRBJ1-2	TGTGCCAGCAGCCAAGAAATATCAGCAGGGGGCTATGGCTACACCTTC	CASSQEISAGGYGYTF
TRBD1	TRBV6-5	-	14	TRBJ1-6	TGTGCCAGCAGATGGACAGGGGTGAATTCACCCCTCCACTTT	CASRWTGVNSPLHF
TRBD1	TRBV9	-	16	TRBJ2-3	TGTGCCAGCAGCGTCTACGGGACAGGGGATACAGATACGCAGTATTTT	CASSVYGTGDTDTQYF
-	TRBV28	-	14	TRBJ1-2	TGTGCCAGCAGGGTGGCCCAAGAAAACTATGGCTACACCTTC	CASRVAQENYGYTF
-	TRBV9	-	12	TRBJ1-1	TGTGCCAGCAGCGCGGAGGGCACTGAAGCTTTCTTT	CASSAEGTEAFF
TRBD1	TRBV2	-	13	TRBJ2-1	TGTGCCAGCAGTGAAGTGAGGACAGGGGTAGAGTTCTTC	CASSEVRTGVEFF
TRBD2	TRBV9	once	16	TRBJ2-5	TGTGCCAGCAGCGCGGGACTAGCGGGAGTTGTGGAGACCCAGTACTTC	CASSAGLAGVVETQYF
TRBD1	TRBV4-1	-	15	TRBJ1-2	TGCGCCAGCAGCCAAGAGGACAGGGGGTCCTATGGCTACACCTTC	CASSQEDRGSYGYTF